A selection of T cell receptor beta chains follows, all from one sample in a study of CD8 T cells in Susac syndrome. Each CDR3 protein gets one entry after TCRdb re-called the immunoSEQ multiplex PCR reads with MiXCR. The table shows approximately 130,000 distinct CDR3 sequences, with around nine tenths occurring only once. Source material: CD8+ T cells from PBMCs. The receptors shown here come from a human donor with multiple sclerosis. CDR3s include the opening cysteine and the closing phenylalanine or tryptophan. Clone size is given for some rows only: seen once, a few or many times, or a class if the clone is expanded.

>-|TRBV20-1
CSATSLFSGMNTEAFF
>-|TRBV27
CASSLGGGGFQPQHF
>-|TRBV13
CASSLRRSGELFF
>-|TRBV27
CASTGGYEQYF
>-|TRBV12-5
CASGLVLGGSSYNEQFF
>-|TRBV4-3
CASSQDYAGTSGRGGTGELFF
>once|TRBV4-1
CASSQGDRVGEQYF
>-|TRBV12-3/TRBV12-4
CASTWTGGDYGYTF
>-|TRBV6-5
CASSYSTGGPYEQYF
>-|TRBV27
CASSLDPSGVGYTF
>-|TRBV27
CASTTTSNEQYF
>-|TRBV27
CASSLSSGGEQYF
>-|TRBV30
CAWSEDLWPQHF
>-|TRBV20-1
CSARGTSGYTGELFF
>-|TRBV23-1
CASSQSRYFRQAYEQYF
>-|TRBV12-3/TRBV12-4
CASSFWDNEKLFF
>-|TRBV19
CASSIGQGQDTEAFF
>-|TRBV6-5
CASSYSTGTIYEQYF
>-|TRBV5-1
CASSPGQGYTGELFF
>-|TRBV11-2
CASSLDGGFDEQYF
>-|TRBV28
CASAHVRETGELFF
>-|TRBV13
CASSPRTGALQETQYF
>-|TRBV27
CASNPQGNTEAFF
>-|TRBV6-5
CTSRAGSYEQYF
>-|TRBV7-9
CASSLVAATHYEQYF
>-|TRBV27
CASSLTGSAGYGYTF
>-|TRBV7-6
CASSLRPDEQFF
>-|TRBV30
CATLLAAHYNEQFF
>-|TRBV28
CASSPPRDSGHTDTQYF
>-|TRBV20-1
CSAREFGQGSNQPQHF
>-|TRBV6-5
CASSYGRINEAFF
>-|TRBV27
CASSTLGGYEQYF
>-|TRBV6-6
CASRLGTSGISWEQFF
>-|TRBV12-3/TRBV12-4
CASKLRGLAPSSYNEQFF
>-|TRBV27
CASSLLGTNYEQYF